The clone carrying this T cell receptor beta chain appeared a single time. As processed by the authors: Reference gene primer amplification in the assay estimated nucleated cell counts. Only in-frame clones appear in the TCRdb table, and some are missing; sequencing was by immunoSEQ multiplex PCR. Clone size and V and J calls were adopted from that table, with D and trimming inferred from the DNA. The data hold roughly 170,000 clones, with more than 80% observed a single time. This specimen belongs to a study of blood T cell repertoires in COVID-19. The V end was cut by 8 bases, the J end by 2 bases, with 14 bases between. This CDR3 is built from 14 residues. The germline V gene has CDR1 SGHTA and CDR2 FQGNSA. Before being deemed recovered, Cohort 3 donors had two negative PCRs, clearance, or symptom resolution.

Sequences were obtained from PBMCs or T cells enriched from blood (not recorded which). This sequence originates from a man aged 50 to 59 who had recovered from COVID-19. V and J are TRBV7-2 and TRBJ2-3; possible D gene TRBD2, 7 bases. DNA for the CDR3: TGTGCCAGCGCGAGAGGGGGGGCCACAGATACGCAGTATTTT. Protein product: CASARGGATDTQYF.